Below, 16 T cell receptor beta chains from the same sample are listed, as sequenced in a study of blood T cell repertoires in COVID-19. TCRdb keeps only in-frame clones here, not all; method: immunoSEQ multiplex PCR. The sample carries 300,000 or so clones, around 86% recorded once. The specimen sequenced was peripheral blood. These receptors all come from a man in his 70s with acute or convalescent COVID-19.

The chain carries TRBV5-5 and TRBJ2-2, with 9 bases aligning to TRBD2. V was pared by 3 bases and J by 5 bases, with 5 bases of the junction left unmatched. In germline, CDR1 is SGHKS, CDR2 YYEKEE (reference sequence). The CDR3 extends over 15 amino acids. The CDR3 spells CASSSGTSLTGELFF. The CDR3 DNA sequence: TGTGCCAGCAGCTCCGGGACTAGCCTTACCGGGGAGCTGTTTTTT.

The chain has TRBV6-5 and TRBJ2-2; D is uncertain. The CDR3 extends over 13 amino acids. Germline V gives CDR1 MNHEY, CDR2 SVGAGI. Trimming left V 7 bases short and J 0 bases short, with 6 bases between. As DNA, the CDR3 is TGTGCCAGCAAAGTAGCGAACACCGGGGAGCTGTTTTTT. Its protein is CASKVANTGELFF.

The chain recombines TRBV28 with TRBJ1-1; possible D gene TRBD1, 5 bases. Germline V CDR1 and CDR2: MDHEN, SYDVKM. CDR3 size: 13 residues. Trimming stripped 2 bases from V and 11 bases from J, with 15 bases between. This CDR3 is CASSLPDKGRAFF. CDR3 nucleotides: TGTGCCAGCAGTTTACCGGACAAGGGGAGGGCTTTCTTT.

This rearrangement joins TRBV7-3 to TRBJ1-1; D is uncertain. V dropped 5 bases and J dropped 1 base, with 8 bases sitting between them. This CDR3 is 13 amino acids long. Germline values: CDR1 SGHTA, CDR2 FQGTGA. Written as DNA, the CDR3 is TGTGCCAGCAGCCCGACAAGGAACACTGAAGCTTTCTTT. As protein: CASSPTRNTEAFF.

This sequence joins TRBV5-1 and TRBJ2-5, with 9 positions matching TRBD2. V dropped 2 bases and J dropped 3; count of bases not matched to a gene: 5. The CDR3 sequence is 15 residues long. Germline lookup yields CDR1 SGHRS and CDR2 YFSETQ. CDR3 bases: TGCGCCAGCAGCTTCGGCGGGAGGGCTGAAGAGACCCAGTACTTC. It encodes CASSFGGRAEETQYF.

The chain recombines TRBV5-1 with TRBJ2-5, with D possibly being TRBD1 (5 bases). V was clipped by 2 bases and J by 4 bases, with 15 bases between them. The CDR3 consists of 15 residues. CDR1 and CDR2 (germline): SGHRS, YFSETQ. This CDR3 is CASSFITGSPETQYF. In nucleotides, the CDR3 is TGCGCCAGCAGCTTTATAACAGGCTCGCCAGAGACCCAGTACTTC.

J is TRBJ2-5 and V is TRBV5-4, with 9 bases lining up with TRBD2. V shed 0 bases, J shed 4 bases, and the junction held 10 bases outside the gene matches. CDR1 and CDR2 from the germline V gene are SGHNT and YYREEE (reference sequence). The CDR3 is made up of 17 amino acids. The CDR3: CASSLGSGGGALETQYF. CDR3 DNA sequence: TGTGCCAGCAGCTTGGGATCTGGCGGGGGGGCTCTAGAGACCCAGTACTTC.

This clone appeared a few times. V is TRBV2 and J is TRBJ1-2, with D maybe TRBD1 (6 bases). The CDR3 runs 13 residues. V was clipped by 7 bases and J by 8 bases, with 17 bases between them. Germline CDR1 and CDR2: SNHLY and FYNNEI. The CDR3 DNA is TGTGCCAGCACTTTGGGGGGCGGGGGAGGCTACACCTTC. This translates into CASTLGGGGGYTF.

This chain's CDR3 is CASSGTSQTGELFF. The CDR3 DNA reads as TGTGCCAGCAGCGGGACTAGTCAGACCGGGGAGCTGTTTTTT. The chain joins TRBV3-1 (or the pseudogene TRBV3-2) to TRBJ2-2; 8 bases agree with TRBD2. Losses at the gene ends were 5 bases for V and 5 bases for J; bases not matched to a gene: 4. The CDR3 spans 14 residues. Germline V gives CDR1 LGHDT, CDR2 YNNKEL (reference sequence).

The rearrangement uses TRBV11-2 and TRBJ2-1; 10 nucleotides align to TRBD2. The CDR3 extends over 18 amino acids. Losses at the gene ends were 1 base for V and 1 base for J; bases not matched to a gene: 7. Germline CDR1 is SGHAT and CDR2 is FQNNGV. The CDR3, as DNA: TGTGCCAGCAGCTTAGCTTTACTAGCGGGGAGATCCTACAATGAGCAGTTCTTC. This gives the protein CASSLALLAGRSYNEQFF. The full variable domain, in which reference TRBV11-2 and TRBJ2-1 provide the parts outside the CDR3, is EAGVAQSPRYKIIEKRQSVAFWCNPISGHATLYWYQQILGQGPKLLIQFQNNGVVDDSQLPKDRFSAERLKGVDSTLKIQPAKLEDSAVYLCASSLALLAGRSYNEQFFGPGTRLTVL.

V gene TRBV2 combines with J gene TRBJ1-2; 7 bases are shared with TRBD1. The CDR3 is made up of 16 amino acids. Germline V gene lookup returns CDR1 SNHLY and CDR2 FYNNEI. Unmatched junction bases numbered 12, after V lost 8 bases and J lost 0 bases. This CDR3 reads CASGLGAGGSNYGYTF. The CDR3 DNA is TGTGCCAGCGGGCTTGGGGCAGGGGGTTCTAACTATGGCTACACCTTC.

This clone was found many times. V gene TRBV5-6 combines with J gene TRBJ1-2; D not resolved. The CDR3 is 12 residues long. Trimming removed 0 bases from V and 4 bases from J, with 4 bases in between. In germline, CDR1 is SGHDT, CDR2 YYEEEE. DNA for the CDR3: TGTGCCAGCAGCTTGGTTCTCTATGGCTACACCTTC. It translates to CASSLVLYGYTF.

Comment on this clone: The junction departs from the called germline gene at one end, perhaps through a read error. The CDR3 loop is CASSRPVSGTSYDEQFF. DNA for the CDR3: TGTGCCAGCAGTCGACCCGTATCCGGGACTAGCTACGATGAGCAGTTCTTC. The chain is built from TRBV28 and TRBJ2-1; 9 bases line up with TRBD2. Germline V CDR1 and CDR2: MDHEN, SYDVKM. The CDR3 has 17 amino acids.

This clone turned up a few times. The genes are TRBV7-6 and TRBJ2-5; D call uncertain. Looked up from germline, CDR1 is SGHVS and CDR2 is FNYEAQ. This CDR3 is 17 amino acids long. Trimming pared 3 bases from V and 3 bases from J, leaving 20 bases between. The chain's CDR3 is CASSFPIDTPLKETQYF. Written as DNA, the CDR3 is TGTGCCAGCAGCTTCCCAATTGACACCCCCCTTAAAGAGACCCAGTACTTC.

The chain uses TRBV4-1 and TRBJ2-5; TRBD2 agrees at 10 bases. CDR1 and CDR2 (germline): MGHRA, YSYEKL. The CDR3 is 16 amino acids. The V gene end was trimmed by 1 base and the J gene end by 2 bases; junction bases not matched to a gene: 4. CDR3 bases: TGCGCCAGCAGCCAAGGACCGACTAGCGGGCAAGAGACCCAGTACTTC. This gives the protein CASSQGPTSGQETQYF.

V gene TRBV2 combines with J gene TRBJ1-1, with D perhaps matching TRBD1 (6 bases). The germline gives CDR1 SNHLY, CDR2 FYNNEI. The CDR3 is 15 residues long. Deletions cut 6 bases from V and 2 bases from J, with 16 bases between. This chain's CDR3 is CASRISQGSNTEAFF. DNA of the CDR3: TGTGCCAGCAGGATCTCCCAGGGGTCAAACACTGAAGCTTTCTTT.